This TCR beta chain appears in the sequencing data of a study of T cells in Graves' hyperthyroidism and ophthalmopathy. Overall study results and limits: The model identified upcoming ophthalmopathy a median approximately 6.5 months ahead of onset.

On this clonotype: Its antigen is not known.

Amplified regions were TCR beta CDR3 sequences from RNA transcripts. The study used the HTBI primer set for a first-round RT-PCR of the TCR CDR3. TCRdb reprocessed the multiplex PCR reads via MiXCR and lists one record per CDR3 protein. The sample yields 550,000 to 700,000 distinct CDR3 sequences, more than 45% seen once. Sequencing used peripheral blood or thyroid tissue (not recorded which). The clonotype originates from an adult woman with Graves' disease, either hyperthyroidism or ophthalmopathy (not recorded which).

The CDR3 DNA follows: TGCAGTGCTAAAGGGACGGAGGGAAACACCATATATTTT. Residues: CSAKGTEGNTIYF. V is TRBV20-1 and J is TRBJ1-3; D might be TRBD1 (5 bases). CDR1 is DFQATT, CDR2 SNEGSKA, per germline (reference sequence). V was clipped by 4 bases and J by 4 bases, with 11 bases between them. The CDR3 length is 13 residues.